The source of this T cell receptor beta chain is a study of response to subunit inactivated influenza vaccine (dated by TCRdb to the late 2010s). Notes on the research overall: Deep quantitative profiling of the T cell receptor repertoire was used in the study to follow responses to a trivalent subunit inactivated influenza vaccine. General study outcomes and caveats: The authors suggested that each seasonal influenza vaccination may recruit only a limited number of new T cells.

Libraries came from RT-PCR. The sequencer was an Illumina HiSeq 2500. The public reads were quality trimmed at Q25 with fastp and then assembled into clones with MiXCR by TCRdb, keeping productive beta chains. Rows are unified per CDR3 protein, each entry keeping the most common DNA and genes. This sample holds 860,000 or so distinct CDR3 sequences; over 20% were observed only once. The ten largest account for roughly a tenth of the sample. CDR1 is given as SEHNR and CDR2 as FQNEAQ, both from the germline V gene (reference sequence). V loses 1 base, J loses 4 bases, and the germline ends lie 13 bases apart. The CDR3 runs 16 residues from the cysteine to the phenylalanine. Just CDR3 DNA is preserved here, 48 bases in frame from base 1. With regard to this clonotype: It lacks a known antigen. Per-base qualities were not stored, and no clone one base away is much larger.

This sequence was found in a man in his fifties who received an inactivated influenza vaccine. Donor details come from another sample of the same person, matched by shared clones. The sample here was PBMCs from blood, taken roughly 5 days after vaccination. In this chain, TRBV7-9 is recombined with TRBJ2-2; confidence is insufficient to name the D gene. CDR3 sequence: CASSLGGRPSTGELFF. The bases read TGTGCCAGCAGCTTAGGCGGACGACCTAGCACCGGGGAGCTGTTTTTT.